What follows is one T cell receptor beta chain and its context. V gave up 2 bases and J gave up 1 base; unmatched junction bases: 3. Germline-derived CDR1 and CDR2 are SGDLS and YYNGEE. The CDR3 contains 15 residues. The data derive from a study of long-term antiretroviral therapy in people with HIV. Sequencing used immunoSEQ v3.0 at survey level. Some clones are missing from TCRdb's copy, which holds only in-frame ones; the method was immunoSEQ multiplex PCR. This sample has about 22,000 clones, with approximately 82% found just once. Sample: unsorted PBMCs, taken 0.1 years before starting antiretroviral therapy. The chain carries TRBV9 and TRBJ2-7, with 10 bases matching TRBD1. This TCR derives from a young man with HIV. This CDR3 reads CASSVGQGRSYEQYF. CDR3 in DNA: TGTGCCAGCAGCGTGGGACAGGGGAGGTCCTACGAGCAGTACTTC.